The next 6 T cell receptor beta chains were all read from a single sample in a study of T cell changes during pregnancy in multiple sclerosis. Using immunoSEQ multiplex PCR, the repertoire was profiled, and TCRdb retains in-frame clones only, with some absent. The profile shows 35,000 to 55,000 clones, 80% to 95% of them singletons. Material: peripheral blood, obtained in the third trimester of pregnancy. The receptors stem from a female donor with multiple sclerosis, enrolled in a pregnancy study.

In its sample, this clone was seen once. The DNA for the CDR3 is TGCGCCAGCAGCTGGTATGAGCGGGAGACCCAGTACTTC. It specifies CASSWYERETQYF. This rearrangement joins TRBV5-1 to TRBJ2-5, with D tentatively TRBD2 (5 bases). CDR1 and CDR2 (germline): SGHRS, YFSETQ. CDR3 length: 13 amino acids. Trimming left V 3 bases short and J 5 bases short, with 11 bases between.

The J gene is TRBJ1-1, the V gene TRBV13, with D possibly matching TRBD1 (5 bases). Germline V lookup: CDR1 PRHDT, CDR2 FYEKMQ (reference sequence). The V and J ends lost 1 base and 5 bases respectively, with 20 bases between them. The CDR3 contains 17 residues. CDR3 in amino acids: CASSLDPMGHLGTEAFF. The CDR3 DNA reads TGTGCCAGCAGCTTAGATCCTATGGGGCACCTCGGGACTGAAGCTTTCTTT.

The chain has TRBV7-2 and TRBJ1-2; 7 bases are shared with TRBD1. The J segment lost 6 bases and the V segment lost 6 bases, leaving 7 bases of the junction unmatched. CDR3 length: 13 residues. Germline V gene lookup returns CDR1 SGHTA and CDR2 FQGNSA. The CDR3 coding sequence is TGTGCCAGCAGTCCCGACAGGGTCGATGGCTACACCTTC. It yields the protein CASSPDRVDGYTF. Supplemented by reference TRBV7-2 and TRBJ1-2, the full variable domain reads GAGVSQSPSNKVTEKGKDVELRCDPISGHTALYWYRQSLGQGLEFLIYFQGNSAPDKSGLPSDRFSAERTGGSVSTLTIQRTQQEDSAVYLCASSPDRVDGYTFGSGTRLTVV.

The chain employs TRBV4-2 and TRBJ1-1; perhaps TRBD1 as D (5 bases). V gave up 3 bases and J gave up 4 bases, with 9 bases separating them. The CDR3 has 13 amino acids. CDR1 is LGHNA, CDR2 YNFKEQ, per germline. The CDR3 region is CASSQSRATEAFF. CDR3 DNA: TGTGCCAGCAGCCAGTCCAGGGCCACTGAAGCTTTCTTT.

A remark on this clone: One junction end does not reproduce the germline sequence, and a read error may be involved. The chain uses TRBV7-7 and TRBJ2-2; TRBD2 is a possible D gene (6 bases). Germline assignment: CDR1 SSHAT and CDR2 FNYEAQ (reference sequence). The CDR3 has 14 residues. CDR3 residues: CASSFGGSPGELFF. For the CDR3, the DNA is TGTGCTAGCAGCTTCGGGGGAAGTCCCGGGGAGCTGTTTTTT. Full variable domain (remainder filled in from reference TRBV7-7 and TRBJ2-2): GAGVSQSPRYKVTKRGQDVTLRCDPISSHATLYWYQQALGQGPEFLTYFNYEAQPDKSGLPSDRFSAERPEGSISTLTIQRTEQRDSAMYRCASSFGGSPGELFFGEGSRLTVL.

This clone has only a few counts. The chain combines TRBV4-2 with TRBJ2-6; possibly TRBD1 for D (6 bases). V gave up 4 bases and J gave up 0 bases, with 10 bases separating them. Germline V gene sequence: CDR1 LGHNA, CDR2 YNFKEQ. This CDR3 has 16 residues. CDR3 DNA sequence: TGTGCCAGCAGCCGACAGGAGAGCTCTGGGGCCAACGTCCTGACTTTC. Residues: CASSRQESSGANVLTF.